The 2 T cell receptor beta chains below come from one sample, sequenced in a study of vaccination and CD4 T cells after COVID-19. Antigen specificity for these receptors is unknown. The treatment denotes: roughly 10-day PBMC culture with coronavirus spike peptide pools or control peptides (ViraFEST assay). Gathered ahead of the COVID-19 pandemic (2011-2018) were the CD4+ T cells of the unexposed donor. Oncomine TCR Beta short-read sequencing was applied to DNA from cultured CD4+ T cells. TCRdb used MiXCR to reprocess the PCR reads, holding one entry per CDR3 protein. The profile shows over 7,000 distinct CDR3 sequences, around half of them singletons. The sequencing input was CD4+ T cells from blood, cultured in vitro. The receptors stem from a human donor in good health.

CDR3 in amino acids: CASSYPGDGDTQYF. Here the CDR3 DNA reads TGCGCCAGCAGCTATCCGGGGGACGGCGATACGCAGTATTTT. This chain uses TRBV5-1 with TRBJ2-3, with D perhaps TRBD2 (6 bases). V was shortened by 3 bases and J by 6 bases, with 14 bases between the two germline ends. Germline-derived CDR1 and CDR2 are SGHRS and YFSETQ. This CDR3 comprises 14 residues.

This rearrangement joins TRBV12-3 or TRBV12-4 to TRBJ1-2; D not certain. The CDR3 has 12 amino acids. The ends were cut back, 8 bases at V and 3 bases at J, with 10 bases in the middle. In DNA, the CDR3 is TGTGCCAGCCGAGGGCAGGACTATGGCTACACCTTC. Translating gives CASRGQDYGYTF.